A single sample gave rise to the 19 T cell receptor beta chains below, sequenced in a study of T cell clonality in common variable immunodeficiency. Data came from immunoSEQ multiplex PCR; TCRdb stores just in-frame clones and leaves some out. This sample comprises around 42,000 clones, none seen once only. Sequencing was carried out using peripheral blood mononuclear cells. The source of these receptors is a person aged 18 to 75 in good health.

This clone appeared many times. With the read ending 3 residues before the CDR3 end, the germline J gene is used to fill in that end. The V gene is TRBV18, the J gene TRBJ1-3; 7 nucleotides agree with TRBD1. Germline loops: CDR1 KGHSH, CDR2 LQKENI. The CDR3 consists of 15 residues. V lost 0 bases and J lost 4; bases outside the gene matches: 3. CDR3 bases read: TGTGCCAGCTCACCACCGTCAGGGGGAGGAAACACC. Amino acids: CASSPPSGGGNT. The CDR3 in full is CASSPPSGGGNTIYF.

This clone appeared many times. The CDR3 end lies 3 residues beyond the end of the read and is filled in from the germline J gene. The chain joins TRBV5-4 to TRBJ2-4; 11 bases are a match to TRBD2. CDR1 and CDR2 from the germline V gene are SGHNT and YYREEE (reference sequence). The CDR3 sequence is 12 residues long. The sequenced part of the CDR3 DNA is TGTGCCAGCAGCACTAGCGGGGGTAAT. Its protein is CASSTSGGN. The full CDR3 sequence reads CASSTSGGNQYF.

The table lists this clone with many counts. The DNA read from the CDR3 is TGCAGTGCTATCCCAGGGGGCGGC. Its translation: CSAIPGGG. The full CDR3 reads CSAIPGGGYTF. The chain joins TRBV20-1 to TRBJ1-2; 8 bases are shared with TRBD1. The CDR3 end is not reached by the read, which stops 3 residues before it; the germline J gene fills it in. This CDR3 spans 11 amino acids. CDR1 is DFQATT, CDR2 SNEGSKA, per germline (reference sequence).

This clone was counted many times. The CDR3 end falls 3 residues outside the read, so it is completed with the germline J gene. This sequence joins TRBV5-1 and TRBJ2-2; D not certain. Trimming cost V 2 bases and J 2 bases, with 7 bases left between them. The CDR3 consists of 14 residues. Germline CDR1 is SGHRS and CDR2 is YFSETQ. The sequenced CDR3 bases are TGCGCCAGCAGCTTCGAAGGTAACACCGGGGAG. Translated: CASSFEGNTGE. The full-length CDR3 reads as CASSFEGNTGELFF.

This clone has at least ten counts. The read finishes 3 residues shy of the CDR3 end, and the germline J gene is used to complete it. V gene TRBV2 combines with J gene TRBJ1-4; a weak D match, TRBD1 (6 bases). The V and J ends lost 4 bases and 4 bases respectively, with 13 bases between them. The germline gives CDR1 SNHLY, CDR2 FYNNEI. The CDR3 length is 15 residues. The CDR3 protein is CASSAQGNGNEKLFF. The covered CDR3 bases are TGTGCCAGCAGTGCTCAGGGGAATGGTAATGAAAAA.

Note on this clone: With the read ending 3 residues before the CDR3 end, the germline J gene is used to fill in that end. This chain joins TRBV7-3 and TRBJ1-4; tentative D call: TRBD1 (6 bases). CDR3 length: 14 amino acids. The germline gives CDR1 SGHTA, CDR2 FQGTGA. The part of the CDR3 DNA that was read is TGTGCCAGCAGCCGGGACATTTATAATTCACCA. Residues: CASSRDIYNSP. The whole CDR3 reads CASSRDIYNSPLFF.

The table lists this clone with many counts. The read halts 3 residues ahead of the CDR3 end, with the missing end drawn from the germline J gene. The chain has TRBV18 and TRBJ1-4, with D possibly TRBD1 on 6 matching bases. The CDR3 has 13 amino acids. In germline, CDR1 is KGHSH, CDR2 LQKENI. The V gene lost 5 bases and the J gene lost 5 bases, with 9 bases spanning the gap. The CDR3 spells CASSVDRNEKLFF. Partial CDR3 DNA: TGTGCCAGCTCAGTTGACAGGAATGAAAAA.

This clone was recorded many times. With the read ending 3 residues before the CDR3 end, the germline J gene is used to fill in that end. This chain links TRBV12-5 with TRBJ2-5; weak D call: TRBD1 (5 bases). Germline V gives CDR1 LGHNT, CDR2 FRNRAP. This CDR3 has 14 amino acids. The V and J ends lost 1 base and 3 bases respectively, with 9 bases between them. The CDR3: CASGLATAEETQYF. The sequenced CDR3 bases are TGTGCTAGTGGTTTGGCGACAGCAGAAGAGACC. Variable domain in full (rest from reference TRBV12-5 and TRBJ2-5): DARVTQTPRHKVTEMGQEVTMRCQPILGHNTVFWYRQTMMQGLELLAYFRNRAPLDDSGMPKDRFSAEMPDATLATLKIQPSEPRDSAVYFCASGLATAEETQYFGPGTRLLVL.

This clone was recorded many times. The read stops 3 residues short of the end of the CDR3; the missing end is completed from the germline J gene. The J gene is TRBJ2-2, the V gene TRBV7-3, with 11 bases fitting TRBD2. The germline gives CDR1 SGHTA, CDR2 FQGTGA. The V segment lost 1 base and the J segment 0 bases; nucleotides outside the gene matches: 7. The CDR3 loop spans 19 amino acids. Here the CDR3 reads CASSLRASGGPANTGELFF. CDR3 bases read: TGTGCCAGCAGCTTAAGGGCTAGCGGGGGGCCGGCGAACACCGGGGAG.

This clone was detected many times. At one end, the junction sequence differs from germline, possibly due to a read error. The missing CDR3 end, 3 residues past where the read stops, is filled in from the germline J gene. Other DNA sequences in this sample translate to the same CDR3. The chain links TRBV6-1 to TRBJ1-5; D not resolved. The CDR3 runs 16 residues. CDR1 MNHNS and CDR2 SASEGT come from the germline V gene. The part of the CDR3 DNA that was read is TGTGCCAGCAGCGAAGCGGAAGGGTCCGGGGATCAGCCC. Its translation is CASSEAEGSGDQP. The entire CDR3 sequence reads CASSEAEGSGDQPQHF.

This clone was observed at least ten times. The read ends 3 residues early relative to the CDR3; the germline J gene fills the gap. V is TRBV19 and J is TRBJ2-1, with 9 bases identical to TRBD2. This CDR3 comprises 16 residues. The germline V gene encodes CDR1 LNHDA and CDR2 SQIVND (reference sequence). J gave up 8 bases and V 4 bases, and 12 bases lay outside the gene matches. The CDR3 DNA, read in part, is TGTGCCAGTAGTAGTATAGAGGCGGGGGGGCCGGATGAG. It is translated as CASSSIEAGGPDE. The full CDR3 protein reads CASSSIEAGGPDEQFF. Full variable domain (rest looked up from reference TRBV19 and TRBJ2-1): DGGITQSPKYLFRKEGQNVTLSCEQNLNHDAMYWYRQDPGQGLRLIYYSQIVNDFQKGDIAEGYSVSREKKESFPLTVTSAQKNPTAFYLCASSSIEAGGPDEQFFGPGTRLTVL.

This clone has ten or more counts. The CDR3 goes on 3 residues after the read ends, and that part is filled in from the germline J gene. The J gene is TRBJ1-6, the V gene TRBV5-1; TRBD1 aligns across 9 bases. The CDR3 spans 15 residues. Trimming at V came to 0 bases and at J to 9 bases, leaving 4 bases not matched to a gene. The germline CDR1 and CDR2 sequences are SGHRS and YFSETQ. The sequenced CDR3 bases are TGCGCCAGCAGCTTGGAGGGACAGGGTGGTTCACCC. Translation gives CASSLEGQGGSP. The full CDR3 reads CASSLEGQGGSPLHF.

As for this clone: The read stops 3 residues short of the end of the CDR3; the missing end is completed from the germline J gene. The gene calls are TRBV7-8 and TRBJ1-4, with a weak D call TRBD1 (6 bases). The germline CDR1 and CDR2 sequences are SGHVS and FQNEAQ. There are 14 residues in the CDR3. CDR3: CASSSDSGFSPLFF. The CDR3 bases that were read are TGTGCCAGCAGCTCGGACAGTGGCTTTTCACCA.

At least ten counts were recorded for this clone. The read ends 3 residues shy of where the CDR3 ends; the end is completed using the germline J gene. The V and J genes are TRBV2 and TRBJ1-2, with D tentatively TRBD1 (6 bases). This CDR3 is 14 amino acids long. Germline assignment: CDR1 SNHLY and CDR2 FYNNEI. CDR3 DNA (partial): TGTGCCAGCAGTGAAGCGCGGGCAGGGGTCGGC. This encodes CASSEARAGVG. From start to end, the CDR3 is CASSEARAGVGYTF. Supplemented by reference TRBV2 and TRBJ1-2, the full variable domain reads EPEVTQTPSHQVTQMGQEVILRCVPISNHLYFYWYRQILGQKVEFLVSFYNNEISEKSEIFDDQFSVERPDGSNFTLKIRSTKLEDSAMYFCASSEARAGVGYTFGSGTRLTVV.

In this sample, this clone turned up many times. Coverage ceases 3 residues before the CDR3 finishes, and the germline J gene fills in the end. The chain recombines TRBV7-8 with TRBJ2-2; perhaps TRBD2 as D (7 bases). The CDR3 length is 18 residues. Trimming cost V 6 bases and J 4 bases, with 24 bases left between them. Germline V gives CDR1 SGHVS, CDR2 FQNEAQ. This CDR3 reads CASRSLGGAGVITGELFF. The sequenced CDR3 bases are TGTGCCAGCAGATCCCTGGGGGGGGCGGGAGTTATCACCGGGGAG.

This clone was counted at least ten times. The CDR3 end falls 3 residues outside the read, so it is completed with the germline J gene. The rearrangement uses TRBV7-6 and TRBJ2-5, with D uncertain. The CDR3 is made up of 14 amino acids. Trimming removed 5 bases from V and 1 base from J, with 11 bases in between. CDR1 and CDR2 (germline): SGHVS, FNYEAQ. CDR3 bases read: TGTGCCAGCAGCGTTGACATCGCCCAAGAGACC. It yields the protein CASSVDIAQET. The entire CDR3 protein reads CASSVDIAQETQYF.

This clone came up many times. The observed sequence ends 3 residues before the CDR3 terminus, with the missing tail filled in from the germline J gene. The rearrangement joins TRBV19 to TRBJ1-1, with D possibly TRBD1 on 6 matching bases. V lost 3 bases, J lost 0 bases, and 11 bases lay in between. The CDR3 is 15 residues long. Germline CDR1 reads LNHDA; CDR2 reads SQIVND (reference sequence). The CDR3 here is CASSMYQGLNTEAFF. The sequenced part of the CDR3 DNA is TGTGCCAGTAGTATGTATCAGGGGCTGAACACTGAA. The whole variable domain, filled in from reference TRBV19 and TRBJ1-1, reads DGGITQSPKYLFRKEGQNVTLSCEQNLNHDAMYWYRQDPGQGLRLIYYSQIVNDFQKGDIAEGYSVSREKKESFPLTVTSAQKNPTAFYLCASSMYQGLNTEAFFGQGTRLTVV.

The sample holds many counts of this clone. The CDR3 end falls 3 residues outside the read, so it is completed with the germline J gene. V gene TRBV7-6 combines with J gene TRBJ2-1; TRBD2 agrees at 7 bases. Germline-derived CDR1 and CDR2 are SGHVS and FNYEAQ. The V segment lost 6 bases and the J segment 7 bases; nucleotides outside the gene matches: 6. This CDR3 is built from 13 residues. The chain's CDR3 is CASRQGGENEQFF. Partial CDR3 DNA: TGTGCCAGCAGGCAGGGAGGGGAGAATGAG.

This clone was detected ten times or more. The read comes to an end 3 residues before the CDR3 does, leaving the germline J gene to fill in the end. The rearrangement joins TRBV11-2 to TRBJ1-1; D is unresolved. Germline V gene sequence: CDR1 SGHAT, CDR2 FQNNGV. V was shortened by 5 bases and J by 1 base, with 14 bases between the two germline ends. This CDR3 region has 15 residues. The CDR3 sequence: CASSPLSRQNTEAFF. CDR3 bases read: TGTGCCAGCAGCCCCTTAAGCCGACAGAACACTGAA. Combining the CDR3 with reference TRBV11-2 and TRBJ1-1 gives the whole variable domain EAGVAQSPRYKIIEKRQSVAFWCNPISGHATLYWYQQILGQGPKLLIQFQNNGVVDDSQLPKDRFSAERLKGVDSTLKIQPAKLEDSAVYLCASSPLSRQNTEAFFGQGTRLTVV.